This T cell receptor beta chain is from a study of cytomegalovirus exposure and HLA in healthy donors (dated by TCRdb to about 2017). General notes on the study: An earlier analysis of a few hundred of the donors reported approximately 300 Gb of sequence data and roughly 120 million unique TCR beta sequences obtained from 180 million or so T cells. Rather than using new phenotypic data, the later analysis identified candidate immune exposures from TCR beta sequences and from how often those sequences occurred across donors. To study patterns of TCR occurrence, a later analysis re-analyzed previously published TCR beta repertoires from 550 to 800 donors and added high-resolution HLA genotyping. Using immunosequencing, the study profiled T cell repertoires from 550 to 750 subjects and related those repertoires to cytomegalovirus serostatus. A later genetic analysis used genome-wide SNP genotypes for about 65% of the roughly 670 donors, treating that subset as a discovery cohort. Among over 350 genotyped donors of the cohort, an average of around 240,000 unique TCR beta nucleotide sequences were sequenced per donor, around 18% of them non-productive. Approximately 300 gigabases of sequencing data and about 92 million unique TCR sequences made up an early release that covered about 640 HLA-typed donors. Typing coverage differed by locus: A, B, C, DRB1 and DQB1 were typed in roughly 620-630 donors, DQA1 in approximately 520, DPA1 in some 610, and DPB1 in 472. Roughly five DR-DQ haplotypes were treated as single units for association and clustering because of strong linkage in the cohort. Donor age, sex, ethnicity and CMV serostatus were collected together with the repertoire data. Every repertoire in the discovery cohort had been generated on one and the same sequencing platform. Along with the approximately 600-subject first cohort, a separate validation cohort of over a hundred different subjects was used. An earlier analysis of approximately 500 of the donors applied high-throughput TCR beta sequencing to assess whether each TCR beta V gene segment acted as functional or pseudogenic. The genetic ancestry cluster associated with self-reported Caucasian donors included roughly 84% of the 300 to 450 genotyped donors. The study was designed to test whether signatures of past pathogen exposure could be identified by cataloging public T cell receptors. Class I and class II HLA loci were covered by the typing at four-digit resolution. To predict cytomegalovirus infection status, the study combined high-throughput TCR immunosequencing, statistical association of individual TCRs with disease status, and machine learning.

Overall study outcomes, separate from this receptor: Because counts were too low, about 15 rarely observed V segments, including chromosome 9 orphons, were left out of the earlier analysis of about 620 of the donors. A further reported finding was that TCR beta sequences accurately predicted the HLA-A and HLA-B alleles for most subjects in the first cohort. Strong co-occurrence of HLA alleles, especially DR and DQ, made assigning TCR associations to individual alleles difficult. According to a later genetic analysis, donors in an Asian-associated ancestry cluster had fewer N-insertions in productive TCRs than the roughly 670-donor mean. A few of the identified cytomegalovirus-associated TCR beta chains were confirmed in vitro to be specific for cytomegalovirus antigens. Most CMV-associated TCR beta chains appeared to be HLA-restricted in a later analysis, and the HLA associations seemed to be driven largely by CMV exposure. In a later genetic analysis, a missense DCLRE1C variant was associated with V-gene and J-gene trimming of TCR beta chains, and the association was replicated in an independent cohort. In this cohort, only TCR beta chains were sequenced, and detectable features were limited by the absence of alpha or paired-chain data. A later analysis found that TCR association rates varied across HLA loci, with DRB1 alleles showing the most associated TCRs and HLA-C alleles the fewest. Because HLA typing was unavailable for some donors at each locus, only the typed subset was used in association tests. Linkage disequilibrium might explain the correlated functional status among segregating V segments, but an unknown experimental factor could not be ruled out. Immune exposure information for the cohort was limited to CMV serostatus. In a later analysis, HLA-associated TCR beta chains showed more clonal expansion and lower generation probabilities than non-associated chains that were equally common. In both the original and validation cohorts, the classifier was reported to diagnose cytomegalovirus status with high specificity and sensitivity. Some IMGT-functional V segments, including TRBV6-2 and TRBV6-3, could not be distinguished by the 87-base-pair reads and were therefore excluded. A later analysis reported that several top co-occurrence clusters appeared linked to parvovirus B19, influenza, CMV and Epstein-Barr virus. The authors suggested that the approach could potentially be extended to other disease states and immunological phenotypes. In an earlier analysis of around 600 of the donors, most TCR beta V segments were observed in productive rearrangements about 90% or about 30% of the time, broadly matching IMGT annotations. Most TCR sequences were observed very rarely across donors, whereas some public TCRs were present in many individuals. The sequencing pipeline was judged likely to have produced a cluster of highly shared sequence variants as a technical artifact. In a later analysis, about 16,000 TCR beta sequences were associated with specific HLA alleles at a false discovery rate of 0.05. The study listed over 150 TCR beta chains as associated with cytomegalovirus. Presence/absence analyses assumed roughly uniform sequencing depth across donors, an assumption that may not hold.

The CDR3, cysteine through phenylalanine, is 14 amino acids long. Only CDR3 DNA is held: 42 bases, read in frame from base 1. From a lookup of the germline V gene (reference sequence), CDR1 and CDR2 are LNHDA and SQIVND. V gives up 6 bases and J gives up 1 base, and the segment between their germline ends measures 12 bases. The cohort comprised hundreds of healthy bone marrow donors. All cohort members were sampled while nominally healthy, although unrecorded immune exposures were likely present. The donor was CMV seropositive and was included in the group of 250 to 300 seropositive cohort members. Every donor gave a peripheral blood sample, and the peripheral blood mononuclear cells from that sample were used for TCR beta sequencing. Genomic DNA was extracted from the blood cell samples with the Qiagen DNeasy Blood Extraction Kit. This clone has just a few counts. Its antigen is not yet known. No quality values exist for individual bases; no much larger clone is one base distant.

The library relied on the immunoSEQ multiplex PCR assay. For the multiplex PCR, a mixture combining 60 forward primers for TCR Vbeta segments and 13 reverse primers for TCR Jbeta segments was used. Amplification of the CDR3 region of rearranged TCR beta genes was performed with a multiplex PCR assay on genomic DNA. The amplified TCR beta libraries were sequenced on the Illumina HiSeq System as 87-base-pair reads. As for how the authors treated the data: A later analysis counted 65 million to 90 million unique TCR beta chains across the 650 to 800 repertoires, and around 9.9 million of these chains were shared by at least two donors. Raw reads were error-corrected and collapsed into unique sequences by a nearest-neighbor algorithm in which closely related sequences were merged to remove PCR and sequencing errors. V, D and J gene segments were assigned by aligning CDR3 sequences to IMGT reference sequences. Each retained sequence needed at least a six-nucleotide match to both a V gene segment and a J gene segment. Rearrangements were called productive when the CDR3 lacked stop codons and stayed in frame with V and J; all others were non-productive. Following IMGT convention, CDR3 was defined as the stretch from the second conserved V-encoded cysteine up to the conserved J-encoded phenylalanine. In an earlier analysis of approximately 590 of the donors, sequences lacking an unambiguous match to a single V gene segment were excluded. An earlier analysis of several hundred of the donors called V segments functional above 56.7% productive rearrangements and segregating when the between-donor standard deviation exceeded 5%. A statistical classification framework was developed to diagnose cytomegalovirus status using the catalog of TCR beta chain sequences. A later analysis assigned V and J genes by comparing TCR nucleotide sequences with IMGT/GENE-DB human TR gene sequences. A later analysis assigned CDR3 sequences and most-parsimonious VDJ recombination scenarios with the TCRdist pipeline. In a later analysis, every TCR beta chain was defined by the combination of its CDR3 amino acid sequence and its V-gene family, and reads without a unique V-gene family were dropped. In a later analysis, 550 to 650 highly shared, low-generation-probability nucleotide sequences were removed to address suspected cross-contamination and a sequencing artifact. A later analysis calculated a clonal expansion index for each public chain from normalized within-repertoire ranks of inferred template counts. In a later analysis, generation probabilities were computed with a VDJ recombination model fitted to out-of-frame rearrangements, and the resulting probabilities were checked against IGoR. In a later analysis, TCR-TCR, TCR-HLA and TCR-CMV co-occurrence was scored with hypergeometric tests, and a repertoire-size bias correction was applied to TCR pairs. In a later analysis, false discovery rates were estimated by permuting HLA or CMV assignments 20 times. In a later analysis, co-occurring TCRs were grouped with DBSCAN, and TCRdist sequence similarity was added when clustering was performed within HLA-allele-positive subsets. For co-occurrence clustering, repertoires with fewer than 30,000 or more than 120,000 public chains were excluded, along with roughly 5 repertoires with anomalous nucleotide sharing. The immuneACCESS repertoire file appears here via TCRdb, limited to in-frame rearrangements. These files lack a portion of the clones; in checked studies, under half of the deficit traces to unresolved V genes, and the cause of the others is not known. That table is the source of V, J and clone size, and D and trimming were worked out from the DNA. The sample yields fewer than 150,000 clones; 75% to 90% were counted once. The ten largest clones represent under 7% of the sample.

This clonotype was obtained from a woman in her thirties in good health and CMV-seropositive. The sequence joins TRBV19 to TRBJ1-1, and perhaps TRBD1 as D gene, on 5 matching bases. The sequencing input was PBMCs. The sequenced DNA: TGTGCCAGTAGATTCGGGACTGAGAACACTGAAGCTTTCTTT. This codes for CASRFGTENTEAFF.